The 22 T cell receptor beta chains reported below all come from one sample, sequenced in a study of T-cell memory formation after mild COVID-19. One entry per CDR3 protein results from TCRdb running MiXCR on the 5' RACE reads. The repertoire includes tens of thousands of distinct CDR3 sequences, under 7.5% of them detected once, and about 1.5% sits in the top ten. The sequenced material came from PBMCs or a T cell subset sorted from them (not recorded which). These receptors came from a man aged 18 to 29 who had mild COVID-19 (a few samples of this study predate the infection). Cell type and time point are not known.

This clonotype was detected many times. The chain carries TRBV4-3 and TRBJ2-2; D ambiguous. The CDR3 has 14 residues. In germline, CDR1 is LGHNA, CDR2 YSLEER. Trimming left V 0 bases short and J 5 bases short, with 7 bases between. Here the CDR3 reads CASSQDNWTGELFF. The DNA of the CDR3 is TGCGCCAGCAGCCAAGATAATTGGACCGGGGAGCTGTTTTTT.

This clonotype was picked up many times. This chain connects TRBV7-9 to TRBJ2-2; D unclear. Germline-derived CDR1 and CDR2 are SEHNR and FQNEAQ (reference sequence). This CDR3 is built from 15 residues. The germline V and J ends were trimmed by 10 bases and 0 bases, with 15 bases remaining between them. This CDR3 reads CANTYGAANTGELFF. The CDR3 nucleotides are TGTGCCAACACCTACGGCGCAGCGAACACCGGGGAGCTGTTTTTT.

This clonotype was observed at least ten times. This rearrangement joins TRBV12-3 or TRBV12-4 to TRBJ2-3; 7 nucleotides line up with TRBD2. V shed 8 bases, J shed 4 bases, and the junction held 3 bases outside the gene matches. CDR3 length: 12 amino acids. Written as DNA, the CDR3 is TGTGCCAGCGGACGGGGGGCAGATACGCAGTATTTT. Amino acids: CASGRGADTQYF.

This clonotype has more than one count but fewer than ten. DNA of the CDR3: TGTGCCAGCAGTTGGGCGGGACAGGGTACCGGGGAGCTGTTTTTT. Its translation is CASSWAGQGTGELFF. The chain joins TRBV12-3 or TRBV12-4 to TRBJ2-2; 9 positions match TRBD1. V lost 4 bases, J lost 5 bases, and 5 bases stayed unmatched. The CDR3 has 15 amino acids.

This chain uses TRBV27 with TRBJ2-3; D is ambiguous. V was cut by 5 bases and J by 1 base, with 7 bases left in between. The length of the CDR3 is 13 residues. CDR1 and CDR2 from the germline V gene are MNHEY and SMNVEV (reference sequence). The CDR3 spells CASSPTRTDTQYF. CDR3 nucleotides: TGTGCCAGCAGTCCAACCCGCACAGATACGCAGTATTTT.

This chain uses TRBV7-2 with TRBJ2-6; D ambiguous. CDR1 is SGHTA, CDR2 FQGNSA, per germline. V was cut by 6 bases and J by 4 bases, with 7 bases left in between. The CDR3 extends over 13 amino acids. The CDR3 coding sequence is TGTGCCAGCAGTGCAGTCGGGGCCAACGTCCTGACTTTC. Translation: CASSAVGANVLTF. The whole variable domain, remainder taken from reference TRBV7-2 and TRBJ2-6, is GAGVSQSPSNKVTEKGKDVELRCDPISGHTALYWYRQSLGQGLEFLIYFQGNSAPDKSGLPSDRFSAERTGGSVSTLTIQRTQQEDSAVYLCASSAVGANVLTFGAGSRLTVL.

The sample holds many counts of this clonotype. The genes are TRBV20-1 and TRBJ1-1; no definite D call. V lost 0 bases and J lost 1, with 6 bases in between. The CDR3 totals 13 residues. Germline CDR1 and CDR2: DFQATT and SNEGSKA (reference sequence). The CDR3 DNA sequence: TGCAGTGCTAGAGATTCCAGGAACACTGAAGCTTTCTTT. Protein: CSARDSRNTEAFF.

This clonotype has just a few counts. This CDR3 reads CASSYGLAPDTQYF. In nucleotides, the CDR3 is TGTGCCAGCAGCTATGGACTAGCCCCAGATACGCAGTATTTT. The chain joins TRBV5-6 to TRBJ2-3; TRBD2 agrees at 8 bases. Unmatched junction bases numbered 4, after V lost 3 bases and J lost 4 bases. The CDR3 sequence is 14 residues long. Germline values: CDR1 SGHDT, CDR2 YYEEEE.

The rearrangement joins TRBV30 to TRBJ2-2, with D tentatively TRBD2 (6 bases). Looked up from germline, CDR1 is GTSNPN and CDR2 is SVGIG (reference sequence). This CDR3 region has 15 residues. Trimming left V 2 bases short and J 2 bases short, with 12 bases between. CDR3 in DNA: TGTGCCTGGAGTTGGAGGGGTGATAACACCGGGGAGCTGTTTTTT. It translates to CAWSWRGDNTGELFF.

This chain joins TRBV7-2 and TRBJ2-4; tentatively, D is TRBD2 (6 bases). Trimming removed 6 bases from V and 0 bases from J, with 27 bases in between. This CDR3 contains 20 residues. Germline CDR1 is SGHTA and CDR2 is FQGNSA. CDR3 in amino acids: CASSEVGGELITSAKNIQYF. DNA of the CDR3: TGTGCCAGCAGTGAAGTGGGCGGGGAACTCATAACTTCAGCCAAAAACATTCAGTACTTC.

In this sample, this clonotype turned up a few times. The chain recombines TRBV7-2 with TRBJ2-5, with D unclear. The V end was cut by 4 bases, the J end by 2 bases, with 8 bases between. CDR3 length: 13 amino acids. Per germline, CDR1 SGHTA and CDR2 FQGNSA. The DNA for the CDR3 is TGTGCCAGCAGCTACCCCGGGCAAGAGACCCAGTACTTC. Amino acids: CASSYPGQETQYF.

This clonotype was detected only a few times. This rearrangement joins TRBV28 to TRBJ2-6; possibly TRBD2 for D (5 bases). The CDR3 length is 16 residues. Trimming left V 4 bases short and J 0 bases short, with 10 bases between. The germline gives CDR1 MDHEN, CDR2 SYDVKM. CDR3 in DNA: TGTGCCAGCAGTTCAGGACTGAACTCTGGGGCCAACGTCCTGACTTTC. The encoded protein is CASSSGLNSGANVLTF.

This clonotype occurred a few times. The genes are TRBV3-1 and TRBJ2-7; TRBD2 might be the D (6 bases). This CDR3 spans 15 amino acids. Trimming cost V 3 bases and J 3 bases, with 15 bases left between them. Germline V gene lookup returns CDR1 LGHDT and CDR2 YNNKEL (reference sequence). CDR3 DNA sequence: TGTGCCAGCAGCCACCTCTCGCGGGGAGGCTACGAGCAGTACTTC. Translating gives CASSHLSRGGYEQYF.

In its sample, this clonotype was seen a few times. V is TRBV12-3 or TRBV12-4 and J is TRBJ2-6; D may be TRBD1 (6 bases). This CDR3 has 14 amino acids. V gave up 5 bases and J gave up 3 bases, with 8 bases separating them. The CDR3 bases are TGTGCCAGCAGTCCAGGGGATGGGGCCAACGTCCTGACTTTC. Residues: CASSPGDGANVLTF.

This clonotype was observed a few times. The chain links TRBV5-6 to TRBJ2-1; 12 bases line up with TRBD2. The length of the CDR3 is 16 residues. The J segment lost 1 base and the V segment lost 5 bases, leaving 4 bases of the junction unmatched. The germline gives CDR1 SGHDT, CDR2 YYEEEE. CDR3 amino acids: CASSLTSGGSYNEQFF. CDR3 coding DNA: TGTGCCAGCAGTTTGACTAGCGGGGGTTCCTACAATGAGCAGTTCTTC.

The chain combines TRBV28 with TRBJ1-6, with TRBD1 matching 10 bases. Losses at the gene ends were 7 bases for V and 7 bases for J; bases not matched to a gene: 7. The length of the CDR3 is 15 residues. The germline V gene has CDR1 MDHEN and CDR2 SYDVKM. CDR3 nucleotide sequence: TGTGCCAGCAATTCGGGACAGGGGCTCAATTCACCCCTCCACTTT. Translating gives CASNSGQGLNSPLHF. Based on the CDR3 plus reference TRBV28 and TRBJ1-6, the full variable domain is DVKVTQSSRYLVKRTGEKVFLECVQDMDHENMFWYRQDPGLGLRLIYFSYDVKMKEKGDIPEGYSVSREKKERFSLILESASTNQTSMYLCASNSGQGLNSPLHFGNGTRLTVT.

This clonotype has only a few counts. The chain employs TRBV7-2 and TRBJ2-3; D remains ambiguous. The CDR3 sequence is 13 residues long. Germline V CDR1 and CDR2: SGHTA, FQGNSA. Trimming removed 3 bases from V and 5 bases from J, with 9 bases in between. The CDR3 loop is CASSFAPGDTQYF. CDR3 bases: TGTGCCAGCAGCTTCGCCCCGGGAGATACGCAGTATTTT.

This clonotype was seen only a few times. The CDR3 bases are TGTGCCAGCAGCACCGGGACTAGCGGGGATACGCAGTATTTT. Translation gives CASSTGTSGDTQYF. This sequence joins TRBV7-2 and TRBJ2-3, with TRBD2 matching 12 bases. Germline CDR1 is SGHTA and CDR2 is FQGNSA. Trimming cost V 5 bases and J 6 bases; bases outside gene matches: 3. This CDR3 has 14 amino acids. The full variable domain, its missing parts supplied by reference TRBV7-2 and TRBJ2-3, is GAGVSQSPSNKVTEKGKDVELRCDPISGHTALYWYRQSLGQGLEFLIYFQGNSAPDKSGLPSDRFSAERTGGSVSTLTIQRTQQEDSAVYLCASSTGTSGDTQYFGPGTRLTVL.

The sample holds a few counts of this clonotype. Here the CDR3 reads CASSPTGFSTDTQYF. CDR3 DNA: TGTGCCAGCAGCCCGACAGGGTTCAGCACAGATACGCAGTATTTT. The chain couples TRBV7-7 to TRBJ2-3; 7 bases line up with TRBD1. The CDR3 loop spans 15 amino acids. CDR1 is SSHAT, CDR2 FNYEAQ, per germline (reference sequence). J was trimmed by 0 bases and V by 5 bases; bases with no gene match: 5.

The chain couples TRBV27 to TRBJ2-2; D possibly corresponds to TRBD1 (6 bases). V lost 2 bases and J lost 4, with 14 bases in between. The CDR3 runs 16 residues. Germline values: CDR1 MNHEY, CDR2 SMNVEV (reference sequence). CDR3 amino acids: CASSLRAGASTGELFF. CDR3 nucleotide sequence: TGTGCCAGCAGTTTAAGGGCAGGGGCCAGCACCGGGGAGCTGTTTTTT.

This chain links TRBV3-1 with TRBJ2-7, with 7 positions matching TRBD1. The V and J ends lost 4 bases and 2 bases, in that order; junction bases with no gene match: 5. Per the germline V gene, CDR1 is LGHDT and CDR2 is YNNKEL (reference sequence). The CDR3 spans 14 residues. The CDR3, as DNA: TGTGCCAGCAGCCCTTGGGACAGAACCTACGAGCAGTACTTC. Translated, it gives CASSPWDRTYEQYF.

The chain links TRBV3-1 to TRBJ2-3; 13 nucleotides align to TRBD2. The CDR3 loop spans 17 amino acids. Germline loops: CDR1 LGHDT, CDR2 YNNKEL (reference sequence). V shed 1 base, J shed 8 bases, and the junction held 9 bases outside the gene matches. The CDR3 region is CASSQGPLAGGQVTQYF. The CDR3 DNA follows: TGTGCCAGCAGCCAAGGACCACTAGCGGGGGGGCAAGTTACGCAGTATTTT.